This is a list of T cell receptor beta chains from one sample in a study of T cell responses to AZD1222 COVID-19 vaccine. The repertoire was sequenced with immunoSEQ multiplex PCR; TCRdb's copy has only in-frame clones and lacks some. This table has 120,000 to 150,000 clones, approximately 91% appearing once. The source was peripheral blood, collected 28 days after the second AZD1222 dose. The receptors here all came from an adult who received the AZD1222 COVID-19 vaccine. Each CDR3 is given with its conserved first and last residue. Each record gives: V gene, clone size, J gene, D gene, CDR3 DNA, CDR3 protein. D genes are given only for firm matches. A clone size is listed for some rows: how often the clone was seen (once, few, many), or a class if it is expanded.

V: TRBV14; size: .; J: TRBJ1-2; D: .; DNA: TGTGCCAGCAGCCGGTACGGGACACCCAACTATGGCTACACCTTC; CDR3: CASSRYGTPNYGYTF
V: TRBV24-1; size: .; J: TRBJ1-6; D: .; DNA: TGTGCCACCAGCCCCGGGAGGGTCCATAATTCACCCCTCCACTTT; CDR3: CATSPGRVHNSPLHF
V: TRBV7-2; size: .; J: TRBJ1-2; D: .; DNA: TGTGCCAGCAGCTCCTTGTCGGGGACCGTTGGCTACACCTTC; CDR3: CASSSLSGTVGYTF
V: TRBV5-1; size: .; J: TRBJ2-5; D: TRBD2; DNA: TGCGCCAGCAGCTTGGCACTAGCGGATCAAGAGACCCAGTACTTC; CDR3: CASSLALADQETQYF
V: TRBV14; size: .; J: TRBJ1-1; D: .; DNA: TGTGCCAGCAGCCAAGTTGCAGGGGCTGAAGCTTTCTTT; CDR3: CASSQVAGAEAFF
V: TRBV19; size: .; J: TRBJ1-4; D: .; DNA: TGTGCCAGTAGTATGAACCTAAAGGAAAAACTGTTTTTT; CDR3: CASSMNLKEKLFF
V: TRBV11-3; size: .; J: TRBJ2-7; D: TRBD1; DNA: TGTGCCAGCAACGACAGGGCGGCGTACGAGCAGTACTTC; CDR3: CASNDRAAYEQYF
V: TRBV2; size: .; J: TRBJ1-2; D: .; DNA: TGTGCCAGCAGGGCCCGACAGTATGGCTACACCTTC; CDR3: CASRARQYGYTF
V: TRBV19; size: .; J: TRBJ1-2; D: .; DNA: TGTGCCAGTAGTATCGCGACCGTAAACGGCTACACCTTC; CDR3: CASSIATVNGYTF
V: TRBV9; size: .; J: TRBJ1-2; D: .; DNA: TGTGCCAGCAGCGTAACCCGTGTAGGGGTCAGGGTCGGCTATGGCTACACCTTC; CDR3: CASSVTRVGVRVGYGYTF
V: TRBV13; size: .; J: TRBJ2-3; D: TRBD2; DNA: TGTGCCAGCAGCTTAGAGGTTATGACAGTAAGTGACTCGAGCGGGATAAGCACAGATACGCAGTATTTT; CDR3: CASSLEVMTVSDSSGISTDTQYF
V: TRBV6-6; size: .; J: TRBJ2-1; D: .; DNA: TGTGCCAGCAGCCTGCCCAGGGCGGACTACAATGAGCAGTTCTTC; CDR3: CASSLPRADYNEQFF
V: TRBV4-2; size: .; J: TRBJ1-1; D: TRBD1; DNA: TGTGCCAGCAGCCAAGGGGACAGGGGGCGCGTTGAAGCTTTCTTT; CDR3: CASSQGDRGRVEAFF
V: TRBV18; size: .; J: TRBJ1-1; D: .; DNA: TGTGCCAGCTCACCGGGCACAGGAGCTTTCTTT; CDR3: CASSPGTGAFF
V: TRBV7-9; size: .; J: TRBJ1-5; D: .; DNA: TGTGCCAGCAGCTCGGGAGAGTTGGGGGGCGCATGGGGTAATCAGCCCCAGCATTTT; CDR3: CASSSGELGGAWGNQPQHF
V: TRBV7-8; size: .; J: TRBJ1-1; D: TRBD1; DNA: TGTGCCAGCAGCTTGACAGGGGGCCAAAGAACGAACACTGAAGCTTTCTTT; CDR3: CASSLTGGQRTNTEAFF
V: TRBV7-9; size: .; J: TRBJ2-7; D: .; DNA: TGTGCCAGCCAGACTGGGCAGCTGACCTACGAGCAGTACTTC; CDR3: CASQTGQLTYEQYF
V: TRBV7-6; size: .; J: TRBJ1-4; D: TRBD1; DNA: TGTGCCAGCAGTGAGACAGGGACATCTAATGAAAAACTGTTTTTT; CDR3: CASSETGTSNEKLFF
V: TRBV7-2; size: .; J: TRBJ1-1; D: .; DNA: TGTGCCAGCAGCTTAATTGGAGGGATGAACACTGAAGCTTTCTTT; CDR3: CASSLIGGMNTEAFF
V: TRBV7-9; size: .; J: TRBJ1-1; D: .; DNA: TGTGCCAGCAGCTTTACCGGGACGGATGCGGATGAAGCTTTCTTT; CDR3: CASSFTGTDADEAFF
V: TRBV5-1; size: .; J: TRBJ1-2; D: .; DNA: TGCGCCAGCAGCCCCGGGTCCAGGAACTATGGCTACACCTTC; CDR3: CASSPGSRNYGYTF
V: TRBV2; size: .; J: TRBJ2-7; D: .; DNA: TGTGCCAGCAGTGGAAGAGGAGGGGGAGTACGGTACGAGCAGTACTTC; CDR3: CASSGRGGGVRYEQYF
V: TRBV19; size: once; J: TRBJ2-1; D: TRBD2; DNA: TGTGCCAGTACCACCCCAACGGGACTAGCGGGAGTCAATGAGCAGTTCTTC; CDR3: CASTTPTGLAGVNEQFF
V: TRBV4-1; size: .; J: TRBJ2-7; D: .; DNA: TGCGCCAGCAGCCAACTAACAGCTGCGGACGAGCAGTACTTC; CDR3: CASSQLTAADEQYF
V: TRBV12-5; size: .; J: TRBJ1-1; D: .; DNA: TGTGCTAGTGGCTATGGGGTTTGGAACACTGAAGCTTTCTTT; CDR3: CASGYGVWNTEAFF
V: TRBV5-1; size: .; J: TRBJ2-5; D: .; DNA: TGCGCCAGCAGCTCAGGGGCCTTAAGGTCAGAAGAGACCCAGTACTTC; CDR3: CASSSGALRSEETQYF
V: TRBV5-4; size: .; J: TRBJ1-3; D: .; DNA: TGTGCCAGCAGCTTGAAGGGGAACTCTGGAAACACCATATATTTT; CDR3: CASSLKGNSGNTIYF
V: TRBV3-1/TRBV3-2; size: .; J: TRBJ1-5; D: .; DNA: TGTGCCAGCAGCCCACGAGGGGGGAATCAGCCCCAGCATTTT; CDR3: CASSPRGGNQPQHF
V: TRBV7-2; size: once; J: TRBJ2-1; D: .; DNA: TGTGCCAGCAGTTCGAACCGGGATTCATCTTACAATGAGCAGTTCTTC; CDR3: CASSSNRDSSYNEQFF
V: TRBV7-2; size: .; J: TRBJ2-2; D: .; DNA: TGTGCCAGCAGCTTAGTCCAGTGGGCCCCCACCGGGGAGCTGTTTTTT; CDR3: CASSLVQWAPTGELFF
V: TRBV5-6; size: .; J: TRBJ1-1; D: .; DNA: TGTGCCAGCAGCCACGCAGGCCTGAGGATTGAAGCTTTCTTT; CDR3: CASSHAGLRIEAFF
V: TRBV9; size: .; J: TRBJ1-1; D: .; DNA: TGTGCCAGCAGCGTTAGGGGCCAGAACACTGAAGCTTTCTTT; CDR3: CASSVRGQNTEAFF